This T cell receptor beta chain was captured by sequencing in a study of blood T cell repertoires in COVID-19. TCRdb keeps only in-frame clones here, not all; method: immunoSEQ multiplex PCR. The data hold 120,000 to 150,000 clones, with 84% observed a single time. This clone was seen only once. Other DNA sequences in this sample translate to the same CDR3. Sequencing was performed on peripheral blood. This receptor was obtained from a human donor in a cohort sampled during active COVID-19.

The CDR3: CASSLGPGNTGELFF. DNA for the CDR3: TGTGCCAGCAGCTTAGGTCCAGGGAACACCGGGGAGCTGTTTTTT. The chain has TRBV7-2 and TRBJ2-2; D is ambiguous. Per germline, CDR1 SGHTA and CDR2 FQGNSA. The CDR3 loop spans 15 amino acids. The ends were cut back, 1 base at V and 1 base at J, with 7 bases in the middle.